This T cell receptor beta chain was found in a study of cytotoxic CD8 clonotypes in ibrutinib-treated CLL. About the research overall: The patient breakdown showed approximately ten relapsed/refractory and more than 14 treatment-naive cases, with under 18 IGHV unmutated. Median treatment time before response sampling was over ten months, range 6 to 36. Study-level results: Clonality was higher at ibrutinib response and returned toward baseline at progression. Sample timing was unmatched between remission and later-progressing patients; lymph nodes unstudied.

Trimming removed 2 bases at V and 5 bases at J, with 3 bases between. From germline, CDR1 is MGHDK and CDR2 SYGVNS. CDR3 size: 11 residues. About this clone itself: Its antigen is unknown.

TCRdb's table, derived via immunoSEQ multiplex PCR, lists solely in-frame clones and lacks some. The data show about 310,000 clones, about 77% seen once. This clonotype was sampled from a human donor with chronic lymphocytic leukemia. The chain employs TRBV25-1 and TRBJ1-2; D is unresolved. The starting material was PBMCs, obtained before ibrutinib treatment. CDR3 nucleotides: TGTGCCAGCAGTGAACGGTATGGCTACACCTTC. Amino acid sequence: CASSERYGYTF.